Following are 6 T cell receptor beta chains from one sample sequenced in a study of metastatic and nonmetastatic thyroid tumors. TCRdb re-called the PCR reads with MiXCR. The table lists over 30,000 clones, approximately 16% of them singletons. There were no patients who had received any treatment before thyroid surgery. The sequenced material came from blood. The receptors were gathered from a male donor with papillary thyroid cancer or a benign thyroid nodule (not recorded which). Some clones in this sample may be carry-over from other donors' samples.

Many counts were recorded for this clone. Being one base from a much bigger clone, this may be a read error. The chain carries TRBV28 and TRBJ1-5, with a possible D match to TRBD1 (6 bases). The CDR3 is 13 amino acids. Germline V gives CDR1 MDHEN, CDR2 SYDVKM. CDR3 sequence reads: CAGSGGLDQPQHF. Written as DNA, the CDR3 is TGTGCCGGCAGCGGGGGGCTTGATCAGCCCCAGCATTTT.

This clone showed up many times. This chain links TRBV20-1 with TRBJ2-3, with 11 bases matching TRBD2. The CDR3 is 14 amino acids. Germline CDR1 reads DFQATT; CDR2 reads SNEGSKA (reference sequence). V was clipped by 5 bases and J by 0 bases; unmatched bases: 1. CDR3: CSARLAGSTDTQYF. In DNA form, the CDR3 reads TGCAGTGCTCGACTAGCGGGGAGCACAGATACGCAGTATTTT.

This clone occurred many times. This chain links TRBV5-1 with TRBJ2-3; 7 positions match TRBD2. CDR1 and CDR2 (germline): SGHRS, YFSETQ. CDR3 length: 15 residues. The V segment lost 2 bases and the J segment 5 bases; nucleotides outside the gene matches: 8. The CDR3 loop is CASSFWGRAGDTQYF. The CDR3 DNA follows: TGCGCCAGCAGCTTTTGGGGGAGGGCTGGAGATACGCAGTATTTT.

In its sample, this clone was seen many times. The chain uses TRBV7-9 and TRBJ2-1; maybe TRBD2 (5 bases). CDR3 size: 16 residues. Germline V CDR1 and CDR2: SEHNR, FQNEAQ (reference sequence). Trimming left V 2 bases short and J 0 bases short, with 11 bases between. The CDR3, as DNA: TGTGCCAGCAGCTTACTCGGACTGCCCTCCTACAATGAGCAGTTCTTC. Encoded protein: CASSLLGLPSYNEQFF.

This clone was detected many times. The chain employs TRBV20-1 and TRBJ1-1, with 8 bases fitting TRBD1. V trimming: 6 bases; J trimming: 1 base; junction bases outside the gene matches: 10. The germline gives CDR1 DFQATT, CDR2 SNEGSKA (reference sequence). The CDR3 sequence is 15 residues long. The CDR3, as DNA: TGCAGTGCCAGGAGTCGCGGGACAGGGAACACTGAAGCTTTCTTT. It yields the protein CSARSRGTGNTEAFF.

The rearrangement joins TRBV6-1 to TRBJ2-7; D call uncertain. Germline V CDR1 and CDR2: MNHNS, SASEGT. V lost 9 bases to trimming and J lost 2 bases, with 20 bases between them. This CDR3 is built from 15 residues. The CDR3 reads CARAANGRLAYEQYF. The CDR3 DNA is TGTGCCAGGGCGGCGAACGGAAGATTAGCCTACGAGCAGTACTTC.